This T cell receptor beta chain was identified during a study of T-cell memory formation after mild COVID-19. Trimming removed 8 bases from V and 5 bases from J; junction bases left unmatched: 5. This CDR3 spans 14 amino acids. In TCRdb, the 5' RACE reads were re-called with MiXCR into one record per CDR3 protein. The sample yields tens of thousands of distinct CDR3 sequences, 15% to 20% seen once. The clonotype comes from an adult woman who had mild COVID-19 (a few samples of this study predate the infection). Cell type and time point are not known. This chain joins TRBV12-3 or TRBV12-4 and TRBJ2-1; 11 nucleotides align to TRBD2. Specimen: PBMCs or a T cell subset sorted from them (not recorded which). The CDR3 sequence: CASQPTSGDNEQFF. CDR3 DNA: TGTGCCAGCCAACCGACTAGCGGGGACAATGAGCAGTTCTTC.